These 30 T cell receptor beta chains share one sample of origin, sequenced in a study of T cells in Graves' hyperthyroidism and ophthalmopathy. Amplified TCR beta CDR3 regions came from RNA transcripts. Researchers ran a first-round RT-PCR on the TCR CDR3 using the HTBI primer set. In TCRdb, the multiplex PCR reads were re-called with MiXCR into one record per CDR3 protein. The repertoire holds 700,000 or so distinct CDR3 sequences, roughly 17% seen once, with around 7.7% in the top ten. The source material was blood. All receptors derive from a man younger than 35 with Graves' hyperthyroidism.

This clonotype has a handful of counts. The chain is built from TRBV7-2 and TRBJ2-3; possibly TRBD1 or TRBD2 for D (5 bases each). Germline loops: CDR1 SGHTA, CDR2 FQGNSA. Trimming shortened V by 6 bases and J by 2 bases, and 12 bases separated the two germline ends. This CDR3 comprises 14 residues. CDR3 protein: CASSASGATDTQYF. CDR3 DNA: TGTGCCAGCAGTGCATCCGGGGCCACAGATACGCAGTATTTT.

This chain joins TRBV19 and TRBJ2-1; 9 positions match TRBD2. V lost 3 bases and J lost 6; bases outside the gene matches: 6. Germline V gene lookup returns CDR1 LNHDA and CDR2 SQIVND (reference sequence). The CDR3 is 15 residues long. The CDR3 DNA reads TGTGCCAGTAGTATTTCGCTAGCGGGACCCAATGAGCAGTTCTTC. This encodes CASSISLAGPNEQFF.

V is TRBV5-6 and J is TRBJ2-5; D uncertain. With 4 bases removed from V and 0 bases from J, the gap between germline ends came to 10 bases. This CDR3 has 14 residues. Germline CDR1 and CDR2: SGHDT and YYEEEE. CDR3 sequence (DNA): TGTGCCAGCAGCACCAGATCGTACCAAGAGACCCAGTACTTC. As protein: CASSTRSYQETQYF.

The rearrangement joins TRBV6-2 or TRBV6-3 to TRBJ2-5; D is perhaps TRBD1 (5 bases). Germline V gene sequence: CDR1 MNHEY, CDR2 SVGEGT. Deletions cut 4 bases from V and 4 bases from J, with 22 bases between. The CDR3 is 17 residues long. CDR3 region: CASSWGLWSGLRETQYF. The CDR3 DNA reads as TGTGCCAGCAGTTGGGGATTATGGTCAGGGCTGCGAGAGACCCAGTACTTC.

The V and J genes are TRBV5-8 and TRBJ2-5; D might be TRBD1 (5 bases). Germline V CDR1 and CDR2: SGHTS, YDEGEE. This CDR3 is 15 amino acids long. Trimming took off 0 bases at V and 2 bases at J, with 11 bases between the two ends. The CDR3 loop reads CASSLVGRDQETQYF. DNA of the CDR3: TGTGCCAGCAGCTTGGTCGGCAGGGATCAAGAGACCCAGTACTTC.

The chain couples TRBV7-9 to TRBJ2-7; D possibly corresponds to TRBD1 (6 bases). The CDR3 extends over 14 amino acids. Trimming left V 5 bases short and J 6 bases short, with 17 bases between. Germline V CDR1 and CDR2: SEHNR, FQNEAQ (reference sequence). In DNA, the CDR3 is TGTGCCAGCAGCCTATATTCAGGGGAAGTCGAGCAGTACTTC. This translates into CASSLYSGEVEQYF.

The rearrangement joins TRBV5-1 to TRBJ1-5; 8 bases are a match to TRBD1. Per the germline V gene, CDR1 is SGHRS and CDR2 is YFSETQ. After removal of 2 bases from V and 6 bases from J, the junction contained 7 bases not matched to a gene. There are 15 residues in the CDR3. This CDR3 reads CASSFDRGDGQPQHF. CDR3 DNA: TGCGCCAGCAGCTTCGACAGGGGAGACGGTCAGCCCCAGCATTTT. The full variable domain, its missing parts supplied by reference TRBV5-1 and TRBJ1-5, is KAGVTQTPRYLIKTRGQQVTLSCSPISGHRSVSWYQQTPGQGLQFLFEYFSETQRNKGNFPGRFSGRQFSNSRSEMNVSTLELGDSALYLCASSFDRGDGQPQHFGDGTRLSIL.

This clonotype was observed many times. The chain couples TRBV27 to TRBJ2-7; no definite D call. The CDR3 totals 13 residues. The germline gives CDR1 MNHEY, CDR2 SMNVEV (reference sequence). The V end lost 2 bases, the J end lost 6 bases, and 11 bases lay between the germline ends. The CDR3 loop reads CASSLIGFTEQYF. The CDR3 nucleotides are TGTGCCAGCAGTTTAATCGGGTTTACCGAGCAGTACTTC.

This clonotype has at least ten counts. The chain combines TRBV6-2 or TRBV6-3 with TRBJ2-7; 10 positions match TRBD2. V was pared by 7 bases and J by 4 bases, with 10 bases of the junction left unmatched. The CDR3 contains 15 residues. Looked up from germline, CDR1 is MNHEY and CDR2 is SVGEGT. CDR3 in amino acids: CASTRSGRGSYEQYF. The CDR3 DNA follows: TGTGCCAGCACCCGGAGCGGGAGGGGTTCGTACGAGCAGTACTTC.

Only a few counts were recorded for this clonotype. The rearrangement links TRBV20-1 to TRBJ2-1, with D possibly TRBD2 on 6 matching bases. Germline lookup yields CDR1 DFQATT and CDR2 SNEGSKA (reference sequence). Trimming cost V 5 bases and J 9 bases, with 17 bases left between them. The CDR3 totals 13 residues. The CDR3 sequence is CSAFPSSDGEQFF. The CDR3 bases are TGCAGTGCTTTCCCCTCTAGCGATGGTGAGCAGTTCTTC.

This clonotype was observed many times. The chain has TRBV2 and TRBJ2-7; D is ambiguous. In germline, CDR1 is SNHLY, CDR2 FYNNEI. V was cut by 2 bases and J by 9 bases, with 11 bases left in between. CDR3 size: 12 residues. As DNA, the CDR3 is TGTGCCAGCAGTGAATTAATGGTGGGGCAGTACTTC. Its protein product is CASSELMVGQYF.

The V call is TRBV19, the J call TRBJ1-5, with D unclear. Trimming pared 3 bases from V and 5 bases from J, leaving 8 bases between. The CDR3 is 13 residues long. The germline V gene encodes CDR1 LNHDA and CDR2 SQIVND (reference sequence). This chain's CDR3 is CASSIGRYQPQHF. The CDR3 nucleotides read TGTGCCAGTAGTATTGGACGGTATCAGCCCCAGCATTTT. The whole variable domain, filled in from reference TRBV19 and TRBJ1-5, reads DGGITQSPKYLFRKEGQNVTLSCEQNLNHDAMYWYRQDPGQGLRLIYYSQIVNDFQKGDIAEGYSVSREKKESFPLTVTSAQKNPTAFYLCASSIGRYQPQHFGDGTRLSIL.

Comments on this clonotype: Given a much more abundant clone one base away, this may be a read error. The CDR3 coding sequence is TGTGCCTGGATCCAAGAAGGGCGCGGCGCTGAAGCTTTCTTT. Protein: CAWIQEGRGAEAFF. The chain uses TRBV30 and TRBJ1-1; D gene ambiguous. The CDR3 contains 14 residues. The V end lost 4 bases, the J end lost 6 bases, and 18 bases lay between the germline ends. CDR1 GTSNPN and CDR2 SVGIG come from the germline V gene (reference sequence).

The table lists this clonotype with many counts. V usage is TRBV2 and J usage is TRBJ2-7, with 7 bases that match TRBD2. CDR1 is SNHLY, CDR2 FYNNEI, per germline. Trimming removed 0 bases from V and 0 bases from J; junction bases left unmatched: 2. This CDR3 contains 15 residues. The CDR3, as DNA: TGTGCCAGCAGTGAAGCAAGCGGGACCTCCTACGAGCAGTACTTC. The encoded protein is CASSEASGTSYEQYF.

This clonotype was seen repeatedly, ten times or more. V is TRBV12-3 or TRBV12-4 and J is TRBJ2-7; 9 bases match TRBD2. Trimming at V came to 1 base and at J to 7 bases, leaving 5 bases not matched to a gene. The CDR3 length is 14 residues. This CDR3 reads CASSLGLAGQEQYF. In DNA, the CDR3 is TGTGCCAGCAGTTTAGGGCTAGCGGGGCAAGAGCAGTACTTC.

This clonotype was seen repeatedly, ten times or more. V is TRBV30 and J is TRBJ1-1; D remains unclear. Deletions cut 8 bases from V and 0 bases from J, with 10 bases between. CDR1 GTSNPN and CDR2 SVGIG come from the germline V gene (reference sequence). This CDR3 contains 12 residues. CDR3 protein: CARTEMNTEAFF. In DNA, the CDR3 is TGTGCCAGGACTGAAATGAACACTGAAGCTTTCTTT.

The V gene is TRBV29-1, the J gene TRBJ2-3; 15 nucleotides match TRBD2. The CDR3 length is 19 residues. The trim removed 0 bases at V and 0 bases at J, leaving 7 bases unmatched. Per germline, CDR1 SQVTM and CDR2 ANQGSEA. The DNA for the CDR3 is TGCAGCGTTGAAGACCCCGGGACTAGCGGGAGGCATAGCACAGATACGCAGTATTTT. Translation gives CSVEDPGTSGRHSTDTQYF.

This clonotype was counted at least ten times. The V call is TRBV3-1, the J call TRBJ2-1; no clear D gene. Trimming pared 4 bases from V and 9 bases from J, leaving 16 bases between. The CDR3 loop spans 14 amino acids. The germline V gene encodes CDR1 LGHDT and CDR2 YNNKEL (reference sequence). CDR3 protein: CASSRPGRGTEQFF. The CDR3 DNA reads TGTGCCAGCAGCCGCCCGGGCCGAGGCACTGAGCAGTTCTTC.

The chain recombines TRBV7-9 with TRBJ2-1, with unresolved D. The CDR3 has 15 residues. The V end lost 2 bases, the J end lost 2 bases, and 10 bases lay between the germline ends. CDR1 is SEHNR and CDR2 is FQNEAQ in the germline V gene (reference sequence). The CDR3 bases are TGTGCCAGCAGCTTAATCTTAGCTCCCTACAATGAGCAGTTCTTC. It codes for CASSLILAPYNEQFF.

The chain has TRBV6-5 and TRBJ2-1; the match to TRBD2 covers 12 bases. The CDR3 is 17 amino acids. With 4 bases clipped from V and 9 bases from J, the junction kept 13 bases outside the gene matches. CDR1 and CDR2 (germline): MNHEY, SVGAGI. Here the CDR3 DNA reads TGTGCCAGCAGTTGGCTAGCGGGAGGGGTTGTATTGGGTGAGCAGTTCTTC. Protein sequence: CASSWLAGGVVLGEQFF.

Only a few counts were recorded for this clonotype. The chain carries TRBV12-3 or TRBV12-4 and TRBJ1-5; D is perhaps TRBD1 (5 bases). CDR3 length equals 15 residues. Trimming pared 6 bases from V and 3 bases from J, leaving 15 bases between. CDR3 in DNA: TGTGCCAGCAGAGGGTTGACAGAATACAATCAGCCCCAGCATTTT. Amino acids: CASRGLTEYNQPQHF.

This clonotype was counted between two and nine times. The genes are TRBV14 and TRBJ2-6, with 7 bases matching TRBD1. This CDR3 comprises 16 residues. Germline V gene lookup returns CDR1 SGHDN and CDR2 FVKESK. After removal of 8 bases from V and 0 bases from J, the junction contained 7 bases not matched to a gene. Here the CDR3 DNA reads TGTGCCAGCGGGGGACAGAGTAGCTCTGGGGCCAACGTCCTGACTTTC. This codes for CASGGQSSSGANVLTF.

The gene calls are TRBV4-1 and TRBJ2-1; TRBD1 aligns across 8 bases. The CDR3 contains 16 residues. V was clipped by 5 bases and J by 0 bases; unmatched bases: 6. Germline V gene data show CDR1 as MGHRA and CDR2 as YSYEKL. The CDR3 bases are TGCGCCAGCAGCTCCTGGACAGGGAGCTCCTACAATGAGCAGTTCTTC. It codes for CASSSWTGSSYNEQFF.

This clonotype was seen at least ten times. J is TRBJ1-1 and V is TRBV6-1; no reliable D call. The CDR3 totals 14 residues. Germline-derived CDR1 and CDR2 are MNHNS and SASEGT. Trimming removed 6 bases at V and 1 base at J, with 12 bases between. In nucleotides, the CDR3 is TGTGCCAGCAGCCTACGGTCGGCGAACACTGAAGCTTTCTTT. It codes for CASSLRSANTEAFF.

The chain has TRBV28 and TRBJ2-5; D tentatively reads TRBD1 or TRBD2 (7 bases each). V lost 5 bases, J lost 3 bases, and 13 bases lay in between. CDR3 length: 14 residues. The V gene's germline CDR1 is MDHEN and CDR2 SYDVKM. The CDR3 region has the DNA TGTGCCAGCAGTCGGCCAGGGGGGGAAGAGACCCAGTACTTC. Its translation is CASSRPGGEETQYF.

This clonotype was seen repeatedly, ten times or more. The chain is built from TRBV12-3 or TRBV12-4 and TRBJ2-5; perhaps TRBD2 as D (6 bases). This CDR3 has 16 residues. V lost 5 bases, J lost 4 bases, and 20 bases lay in between. CDR3 protein: CASSPRGGPVVETQYF. The DNA for the CDR3 is TGTGCCAGCAGTCCCAGAGGAGGGCCGGTCGTAGAGACCCAGTACTTC.

The V gene is TRBV29-1, the J gene TRBJ2-2, with 8 bases matching TRBD2. The V and J ends lost 6 bases and 4 bases, in that order; junction bases with no gene match: 7. Germline CDR1 SQVTM, CDR2 ANQGSEA. The CDR3 sequence is 14 residues long. CDR3 nucleotides: TGCAGCGTGGGACTAGGGGGAGTCACCGGGGAGCTGTTTTTT. Its protein is CSVGLGGVTGELFF.

This clonotype has ten or more counts. The V call is TRBV6-1, the J call TRBJ2-7; 7 bases agree with TRBD2. The CDR3 totals 14 residues. CDR1 and CDR2 from the germline V gene are MNHNS and SASEGT. V was clipped by 9 bases and J by 4 bases; unmatched bases: 12. The CDR3: CASRSNSGPYEQYF. Written as DNA, the CDR3 is TGTGCCAGTCGGTCGAATAGCGGGCCTTACGAGCAGTACTTC.

The gene calls are TRBV2 and TRBJ1-5, with 8 positions matching TRBD1. Losses at the gene ends were 3 bases for V and 4 bases for J; bases not matched to a gene: 5. This CDR3 has 15 residues. Looked up from germline, CDR1 is SNHLY and CDR2 is FYNNEI. The CDR3 loop is CASSDPRDRNQPQHF. CDR3 in DNA: TGTGCCAGCAGTGATCCCCGGGACAGGAATCAGCCCCAGCATTTT.

The V gene is TRBV19, the J gene TRBJ1-4; TRBD1 agrees at 12 bases. Looked up from germline, CDR1 is LNHDA and CDR2 is SQIVND (reference sequence). Losses at the gene ends were 6 bases for V and 8 bases for J; bases not matched to a gene: 7. The CDR3 runs to 15 residues. CDR3 nucleotides: TGTGCCAGTAGGCCGGGACAGGGGGCGAGGGAAAAACTGTTTTTT. This gives the protein CASRPGQGAREKLFF.